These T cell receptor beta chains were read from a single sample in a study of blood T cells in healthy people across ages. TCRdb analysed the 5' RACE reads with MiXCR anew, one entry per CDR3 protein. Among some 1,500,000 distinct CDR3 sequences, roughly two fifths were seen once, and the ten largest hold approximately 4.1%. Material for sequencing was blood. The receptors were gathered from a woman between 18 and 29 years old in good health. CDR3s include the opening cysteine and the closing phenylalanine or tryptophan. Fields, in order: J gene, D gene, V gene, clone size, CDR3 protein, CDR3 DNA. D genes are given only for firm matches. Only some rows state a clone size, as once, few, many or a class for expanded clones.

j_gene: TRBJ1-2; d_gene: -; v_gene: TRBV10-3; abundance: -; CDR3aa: CAISESSPGPYGYTF; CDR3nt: TGTGCCATCAGTGAGTCCTCTCCAGGCCCCTATGGCTACACCTTC
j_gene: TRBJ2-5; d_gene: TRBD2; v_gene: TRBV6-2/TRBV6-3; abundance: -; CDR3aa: CASRMGLTETQYF; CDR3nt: TGTGCCAGCAGAATGGGACTAACCGAGACCCAGTACTTC
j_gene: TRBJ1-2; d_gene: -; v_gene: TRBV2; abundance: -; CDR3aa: CASSDRRDGYLGTF; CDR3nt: TGTGCCAGCAGTGATCGCCGGGACGGGTATTTGGGCACCTTC
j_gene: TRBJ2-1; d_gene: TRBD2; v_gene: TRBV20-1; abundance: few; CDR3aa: CSASPSGSRHLQFF; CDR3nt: TGCAGTGCTAGCCCCAGCGGGAGCCGGCACCTCCAGTTCTTC
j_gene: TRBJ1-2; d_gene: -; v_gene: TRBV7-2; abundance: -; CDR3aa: CASSPLGAGYGYTF; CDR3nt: TGTGCCAGCAGCCCCTTAGGGGCGGGCTATGGCTACACCTTC
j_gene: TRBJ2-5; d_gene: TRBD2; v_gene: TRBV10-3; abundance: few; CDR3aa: CAISRLAQETQYF; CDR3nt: TGTGCCATCAGTAGACTAGCACAAGAGACCCAGTACTTC
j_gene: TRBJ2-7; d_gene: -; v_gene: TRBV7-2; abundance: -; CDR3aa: CANSPRTLGPYEQYF; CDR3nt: TGTGCCAACAGCCCTAGGACATTGGGCCCCTACGAGCAGTACTTC
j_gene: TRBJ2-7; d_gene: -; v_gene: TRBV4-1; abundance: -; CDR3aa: CASSQVGEYEQYF; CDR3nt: TGCGCCAGCAGCCAAGTAGGGGAGTACGAGCAGTACTTC
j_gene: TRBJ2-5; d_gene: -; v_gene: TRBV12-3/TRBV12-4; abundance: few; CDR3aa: CASSSSLGEETQYF; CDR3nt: TGTGCCAGCAGTTCGTCCCTGGGGGAAGAGACCCAGTACTTC
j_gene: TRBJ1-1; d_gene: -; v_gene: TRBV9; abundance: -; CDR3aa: CASSVGPNGTEAFF; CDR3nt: TGTGCCAGCAGCGTTGGACCAAACGGGACTGAAGCTTTCTTT
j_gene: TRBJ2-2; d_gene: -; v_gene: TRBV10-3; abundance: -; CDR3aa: CAISEGLLNTGGLFF; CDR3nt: TGTGCCATCAGTGAGGGGCTATTGAACACCGGGGGGCTGTTTTTT
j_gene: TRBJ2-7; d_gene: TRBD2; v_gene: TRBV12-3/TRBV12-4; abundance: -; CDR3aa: CASSTRTSGSPQYF; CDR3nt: TGTGCCAGCAGCACGAGGACTAGCGGGAGTCCCCAGTACTTC
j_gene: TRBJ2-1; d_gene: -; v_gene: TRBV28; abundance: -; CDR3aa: CASSPQDEQFF; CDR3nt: TGTGCCAGCAGTCCCCAGGATGAGCAGTTCTTC
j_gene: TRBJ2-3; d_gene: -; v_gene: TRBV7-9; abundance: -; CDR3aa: CASSFGQHTDTQYF; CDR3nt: TGTGCCAGCAGCTTTGGACAGCACACAGATACGCAGTATTTT
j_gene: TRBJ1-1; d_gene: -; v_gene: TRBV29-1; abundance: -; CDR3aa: CSVDRGAGTEAFF; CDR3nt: TGCAGCGTTGATCGCGGGGCTGGCACTGAAGCTTTCTTT
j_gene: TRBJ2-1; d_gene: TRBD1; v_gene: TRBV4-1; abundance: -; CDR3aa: CASSQQQGTGTYNEQFF; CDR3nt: TGCGCCAGCAGCCAACAACAAGGGACAGGCACCTACAATGAGCAGTTCTTC
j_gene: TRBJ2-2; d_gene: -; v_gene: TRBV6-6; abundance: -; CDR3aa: CASTLVGELFF; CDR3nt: TGTGCCAGCACCCTGGTCGGGGAGCTGTTTTTT
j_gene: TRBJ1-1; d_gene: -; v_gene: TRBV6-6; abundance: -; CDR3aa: CASSYSHGQKNTEAFF; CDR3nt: TGTGCCAGCAGTTACTCGCATGGACAGAAGAACACTGAAGCTTTCTTT
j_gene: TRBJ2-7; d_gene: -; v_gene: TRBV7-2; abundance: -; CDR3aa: CASSQQGSSYNEQYF; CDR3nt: TGTGCCAGCAGCCAACAGGGCAGCTCCTACAATGAGCAGTACTTC
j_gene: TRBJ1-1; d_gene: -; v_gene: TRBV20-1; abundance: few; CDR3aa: CSAKNTEAFF; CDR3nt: TGCAGTGCCAAGAACACTGAAGCTTTCTTT
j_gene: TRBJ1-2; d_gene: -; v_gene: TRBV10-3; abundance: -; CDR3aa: CAISEQQGHGYTF; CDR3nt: TGTGCCATCAGTGAACAACAGGGACATGGCTACACCTTC
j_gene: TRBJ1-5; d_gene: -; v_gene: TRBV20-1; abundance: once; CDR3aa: CSCPGQSYQPQHF; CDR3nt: TGCAGCTGTCCTGGACAGTCCTATCAGCCCCAGCATTTT
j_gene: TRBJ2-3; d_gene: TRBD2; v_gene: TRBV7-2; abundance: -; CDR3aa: CASSLTSGGSPGTDTQYF; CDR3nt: TGTGCCAGCAGCCTCACTAGCGGGGGGTCACCTGGCACAGATACGCAGTATTTT
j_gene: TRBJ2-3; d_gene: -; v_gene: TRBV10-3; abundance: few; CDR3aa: CAIRPDRADTQYF; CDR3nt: TGTGCCATCAGACCCGATAGGGCCGATACGCAGTATTTT
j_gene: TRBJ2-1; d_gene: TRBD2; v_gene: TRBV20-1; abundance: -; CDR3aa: CSARVSGRLNEQFF; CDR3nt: TGCAGTGCTAGAGTTAGCGGGAGACTTAATGAGCAGTTCTTC
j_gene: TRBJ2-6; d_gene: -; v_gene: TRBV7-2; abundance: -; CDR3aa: CASGHISGANVLTF; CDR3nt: TGTGCCAGCGGCCATATAAGTGGGGCCAACGTCCTGACTTTC
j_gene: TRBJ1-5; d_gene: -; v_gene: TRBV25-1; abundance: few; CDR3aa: CASSSQGEGSAQPQHF; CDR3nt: TGTGCCAGCAGTTCCCAAGGAGAGGGTAGCGCGCAGCCCCAGCATTTT
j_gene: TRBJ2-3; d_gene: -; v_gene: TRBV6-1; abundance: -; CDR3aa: CASSDDLERGTDTQYF; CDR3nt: TGTGCCAGCAGTGATGATTTGGAGCGGGGCACAGATACGCAGTATTTT
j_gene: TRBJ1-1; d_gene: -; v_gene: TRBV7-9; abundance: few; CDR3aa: CASSLASTLRREGNTEAFF; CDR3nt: TGTGCCAGCAGCTTAGCGAGCACCCTTAGGCGGGAAGGGAACACTGAAGCTTTCTTT
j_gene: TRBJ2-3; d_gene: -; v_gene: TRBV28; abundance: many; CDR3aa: CASSSDITSTDTQYF; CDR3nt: TGTGCCAGCAGTTCGGACATTACTAGCACAGATACGCAGTATTTT
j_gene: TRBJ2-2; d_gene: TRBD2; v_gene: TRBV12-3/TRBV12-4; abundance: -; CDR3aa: CASFSPWRGGTGELFF; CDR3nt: TGTGCCAGCTTCTCTCCTTGGCGGGGGGGCACCGGGGAGCTGTTTTTT
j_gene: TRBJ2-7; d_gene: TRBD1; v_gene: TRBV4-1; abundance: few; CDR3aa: CASSQVSGGDYEQYF; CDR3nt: TGCGCCAGCAGCCAAGTGTCAGGGGGTGACTACGAGCAGTACTTC
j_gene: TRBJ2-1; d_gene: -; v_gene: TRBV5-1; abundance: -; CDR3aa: CASSLKGQTSYNEQFF; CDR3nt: TGCGCCAGCAGCTTGAAGGGACAAACCTCCTACAATGAGCAGTTCTTC
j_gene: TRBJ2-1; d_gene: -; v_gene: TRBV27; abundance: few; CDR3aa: CASSFLGTGPFNEQFF; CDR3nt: TGTGCCAGCAGTTTCTTGGGGACGGGCCCCTTCAATGAGCAGTTCTTC
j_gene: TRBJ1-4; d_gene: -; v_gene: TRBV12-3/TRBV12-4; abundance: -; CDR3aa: CASNNRAQNEKLFF; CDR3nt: TGTGCCAGCAACAACCGGGCACAAAATGAAAAACTGTTTTTT
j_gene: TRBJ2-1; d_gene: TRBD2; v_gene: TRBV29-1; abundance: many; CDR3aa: CSVDGTSAYNEQFF; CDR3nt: TGCAGCGTTGACGGGACTAGCGCGTACAATGAGCAGTTCTTC
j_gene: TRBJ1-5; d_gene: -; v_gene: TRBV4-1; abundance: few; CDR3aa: CASSQETSGAVNQPQHF; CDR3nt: TGCGCCAGCAGCCAAGAAACTAGCGGGGCAGTGAATCAGCCCCAGCATTTT
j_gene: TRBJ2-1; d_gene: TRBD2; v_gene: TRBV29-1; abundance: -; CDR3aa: CSVKRGAGEEGNEQFF; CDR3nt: TGCAGCGTTAAACGGGGAGCGGGAGAGGAAGGCAATGAGCAGTTCTTC
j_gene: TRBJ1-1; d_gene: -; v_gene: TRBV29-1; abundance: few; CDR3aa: CSVPNRANTEAFF; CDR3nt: TGCAGCGTTCCGAACAGGGCTAACACTGAAGCTTTCTTT
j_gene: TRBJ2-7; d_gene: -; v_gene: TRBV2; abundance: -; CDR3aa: CASSAEATSSYEQYF; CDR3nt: TGTGCCAGCAGTGCGGAGGCCACGAGCTCCTACGAGCAGTACTTC
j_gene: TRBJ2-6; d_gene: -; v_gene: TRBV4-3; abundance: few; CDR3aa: CASSQEPGISGANVLTF; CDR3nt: TGCGCCAGCAGCCAAGAGCCGGGGATATCTGGGGCCAACGTCCTGACTTTC
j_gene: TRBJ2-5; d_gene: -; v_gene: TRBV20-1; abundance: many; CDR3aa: CSASIGGKETQYF; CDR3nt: TGCAGTGCTAGTATCGGGGGAAAAGAGACCCAGTACTTC
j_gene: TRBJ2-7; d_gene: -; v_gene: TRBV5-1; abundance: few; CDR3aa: CASSLDAFSYEQYF; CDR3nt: TGCGCCAGCAGCTTGGACGCGTTCTCCTACGAGCAGTACTTC
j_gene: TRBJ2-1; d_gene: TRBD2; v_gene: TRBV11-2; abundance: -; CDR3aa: CASRPGLADYNEQFF; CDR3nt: TGTGCCAGCAGACCGGGACTAGCGGACTACAATGAGCAGTTCTTC
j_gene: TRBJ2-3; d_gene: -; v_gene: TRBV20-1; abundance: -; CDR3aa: CSARELAGPTDTQYF; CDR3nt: TGCAGTGCTAGAGAATTGGCGGGGCCAACAGATACGCAGTATTTT
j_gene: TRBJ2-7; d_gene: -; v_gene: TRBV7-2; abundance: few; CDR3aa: CASSSPGLLYEQYF; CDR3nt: TGTGCCAGCAGCTCTCCCGGGCTTCTCTACGAGCAGTACTTC
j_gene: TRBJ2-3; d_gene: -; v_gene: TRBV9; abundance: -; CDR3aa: CVSSPIVADTQYF; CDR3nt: TGTGTCAGCAGCCCGATAGTAGCAGATACGCAGTATTTT
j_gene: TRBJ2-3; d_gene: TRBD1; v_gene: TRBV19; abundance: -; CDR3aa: CASTETGGGWDTQYF; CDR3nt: TGTGCCAGTACCGAGACAGGGGGCGGATGGGATACGCAGTATTTT
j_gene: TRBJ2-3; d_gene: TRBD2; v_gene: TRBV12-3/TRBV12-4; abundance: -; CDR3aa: CASSAGLAGGRDTQYF; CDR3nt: TGTGCCAGCAGTGCCGGACTAGCGGGGGGGAGGGATACGCAGTATTTT
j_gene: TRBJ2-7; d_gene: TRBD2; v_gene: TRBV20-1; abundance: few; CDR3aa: CSARTSGRGNEQYF; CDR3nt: TGCAGTGCTAGGACTAGCGGGAGAGGAAATGAGCAGTACTTC